This TCR beta chain comes out of a study of blood T cell repertoires in COVID-19. About the research overall: PBMCs, B-cell-depleted T cells, or T cells provided the cDNA or gDNA that made up the material.

V dropped 5 bases and J dropped 2; count of bases not matched to a gene: 4. The CDR3 totals 15 residues. The V gene's germline CDR1 is SEHNR and CDR2 FQNEAQ (reference sequence). This clone was seen only a few times. The method was immunoSEQ multiplex PCR; TCRdb's version includes in-frame clones alone and lacks a portion of them. The profile shows roughly 140,000 clones, around 83% of them singletons. The rearrangement uses TRBV7-9 and TRBJ2-2; 8 bases map to TRBD2. This TCR was recovered from a man in his sixties with active or convalescent COVID-19. The specimen sequenced was peripheral blood. CDR3 in amino acids: CASSQRESNTGELFF. CDR3 DNA sequence: TGTGCCAGCAGCCAGCGGGAGTCAAACACCGGGGAGCTGTTTTTT.